This T cell receptor (beta chain) derives from a study of T cell changes during pregnancy in multiple sclerosis. This CDR3 has 15 amino acids. CDR1 SNHLY and CDR2 FYNNEI come from the germline V gene. The repertoire was sequenced with immunoSEQ multiplex PCR; TCRdb's copy has only in-frame clones and lacks some. The table records tens of thousands of clones, 90% to 97% of them present only once. V usage is TRBV2 and J usage is TRBJ1-4; TRBD1 is a possible D gene (5 bases). This sequence was found in a female donor with multiple sclerosis, enrolled in a pregnancy study. Specimen: peripheral blood, collected in the second trimester of pregnancy. CDR3 residues: CGGRMTVATNEKLFF. The CDR3 nucleotides read TGTGGGGGGAGGATGACGGTTGCAACTAATGAAAAACTGTTTTTT.